This TCR beta chain originates from a study of blood T cell repertoires in COVID-19. V shed 4 bases, J shed 0 bases, and the junction held 3 bases outside the gene matches. The CDR3 has 14 amino acids. The method was immunoSEQ multiplex PCR; TCRdb's version includes in-frame clones alone and lacks a portion of them. This table has 150,000 to 200,000 clones, approximately 89% appearing once. This sequence originates from a man between 65 and 85 years old with acute or convalescent COVID-19. This chain links TRBV5-3 with TRBJ2-7; 8 bases agree with TRBD1. TRBV5-3 is an open reading frame, and its role is uncertain. Specimen: peripheral blood. The CDR3 nucleotides are TGTGCCAGAAGCCCTGGACAGGGCTCCTACGAGCAGTACTTC. This translates into CARSPGQGSYEQYF.